The 4 T cell receptor beta chains given below trace back to one sample, sequenced in a study of blood T cell repertoires in COVID-19. Data came from immunoSEQ multiplex PCR; TCRdb stores just in-frame clones and leaves some out. The sample shows over 100,000 clones, around 84% of them seen only once. The sequencing sample was made of peripheral blood. These receptor sequences come from a woman older than 75 with active or convalescent COVID-19.

The CDR3 here is CASSQVTRLAGHEQYF. CDR3 in DNA: TGTGCCAGCAGCCAAGTGACCCGACTAGCGGGCCACGAGCAGTACTTC. The V and J genes are TRBV4-2 and TRBJ2-7; 10 nucleotides line up with TRBD2. The germline V gene has CDR1 LGHNA and CDR2 YNFKEQ. The junction had 8 bases not matched to a gene; V was cut back by 1 base and J by 5 bases. The CDR3 is 16 amino acids.

The chain employs TRBV7-3 and TRBJ2-1; 7 bases agree with TRBD2. V lost 5 bases, J lost 6 bases, and 7 bases stayed unmatched. This CDR3 has 14 residues. The germline V gene has CDR1 SGHTA and CDR2 FQGTGA. The CDR3 region has the DNA TGTGCCAGCAGCCCCCGGGACTACGCCAATGAGCAGTTCTTC. It yields the protein CASSPRDYANEQFF. Supplemented by reference TRBV7-3 and TRBJ2-1, the full variable domain reads GAGVSQTPSNKVTEKGKYVELRCDPISGHTALYWYRQSLGQGPEFLIYFQGTGAADDSGLPNDRFFAVRPEGSVSTLKIQRTERGDSAVYLCASSPRDYANEQFFGPGTRLTVL.

The chain has TRBV5-1 and TRBJ2-5, with 13 bases identical to TRBD2. Trimming removed 0 bases from V and 5 bases from J; junction bases left unmatched: 10. The CDR3 sequence is 18 residues long. Germline assignment: CDR1 SGHRS and CDR2 YFSETQ. Here the CDR3 reads CASSLGLAGGLFGETQYF. For the CDR3, the DNA is TGCGCCAGCAGCTTGGGACTAGCGGGAGGTTTGTTTGGGGAGACCCAGTACTTC.

This chain connects TRBV3-1 (or the pseudogene TRBV3-2) to TRBJ2-2; D is perhaps TRBD2 (6 bases). V lost 2 bases and J lost 1, with 17 bases in between. Germline loops: CDR1 LGHDT, CDR2 YNNKEL (reference sequence). The CDR3 length is 18 residues. The CDR3 region is CASSQFSRGTRNTGELFF. DNA of the CDR3: TGTGCCAGCAGCCAATTCTCTCGCGGGACGCGGAACACCGGGGAGCTGTTTTTT.